The 15 T cell receptor beta chains below all came from one sample that was sequenced in a study of CD8 T cells in Susac syndrome. cDNA came from approximately 0.5 to 1 ug RNA primed by random hexamers. MiXCR, run by TCRdb on the immunoSEQ multiplex PCR reads, gives a single entry per CDR3 protein. Counted here are some 150,000 distinct CDR3 sequences, nearly 97% occurring once; the ten biggest clones make up 0.14% to 0.15%. Specimen: CD8+ T cells from PBMCs. Every receptor here comes from a human donor with multiple sclerosis.

The CDR3 coding sequence is TGCAGTGCTTATCCCGAGGGAGGGAAGGTAGACTATGGCTACACCTTC. It translates to CSAYPEGGKVDYGYTF. This sequence joins TRBV20-1 and TRBJ1-2; no clear D gene. CDR3 length: 16 amino acids. The germline V gene encodes CDR1 DFQATT and CDR2 SNEGSKA (reference sequence). V was pared by 5 bases and J by 3 bases, with 22 bases between.

The count of this clonotype is one. This chain connects TRBV30 to TRBJ2-7; 12 bases agree with TRBD2. CDR3 length equals 15 residues. V shed 5 bases and J 4 bases; nucleotides not matched to a gene: 9. CDR1 is GTSNPN and CDR2 is SVGIG in the germline V gene (reference sequence). The CDR3 sequence: CAWRLAGGPKYEQYF. The CDR3 bases are TGTGCCTGGCGCCTAGCGGGGGGGCCTAAGTACGAGCAGTACTTC.

This chain joins TRBV21-1 and TRBJ2-7. TRBV21-1 is a pseudogene. This CDR3 has 12 residues. CDR3 coding DNA: TGTGCCTCGACCCCGTGGAACTACGAGCAGTACGTC. It encodes CASTPWNYEQYV.

Here the CDR3 DNA reads TGTGCCAGCAGTTACTCCGCGGTAGCGGGGGGCCCGAACACCGGGGAGCTGTTTTTT. Its protein is CASSYSAVAGGPNTGELFF. V and J are TRBV6-5 and TRBJ2-2, with 10 nucleotides matching TRBD2. Losses at the gene ends were 0 bases for V and 0 bases for J; bases not matched to a gene: 7. CDR1 MNHEY and CDR2 SVGAGI come from the germline V gene. The CDR3 sequence is 19 residues long.

This chain links TRBV20-1 with TRBJ2-7, with TRBD2 as a possible D gene (5 bases). V lost 3 bases and J 4 bases, leaving 19 bases between the germline ends. CDR1 and CDR2 (germline): DFQATT, SNEGSKA (reference sequence). This CDR3 spans 15 amino acids. The CDR3 loop reads CSASLGGPVGYEQYF. In DNA, the CDR3 is TGCAGTGCTAGCCTCGGCGGGCCGGTAGGGTACGAGCAGTACTTC.

This chain links TRBV20-1 with TRBJ1-2; a possible D gene is TRBD1 (6 bases). The CDR3 has 12 amino acids. The germline CDR1 and CDR2 sequences are DFQATT and SNEGSKA (reference sequence). The V gene lost 6 bases and the J gene lost 6 bases, with 14 bases spanning the gap. The CDR3 loop reads CSAAAGGHGYTF. The DNA for the CDR3 is TGCAGTGCCGCAGCGGGGGGCCATGGCTACACCTTC.

The chain combines TRBV9 with TRBJ1-1; D remains ambiguous. The CDR3 contains 15 residues. Germline values: CDR1 SGDLS, CDR2 YYNGEE. Trimming stripped 0 bases from V and 5 bases from J, with 14 bases between. The CDR3 nucleotides read TGTGCCAGCAGCGTAGGGAGGTCAGGTATTACTGAAGCTTTCTTT. Protein product: CASSVGRSGITEAFF.

The chain combines TRBV3-1 with TRBJ2-7; 7 nucleotides match TRBD2. The CDR3 is 16 amino acids. J gave up 1 base and V 2 bases, and 8 bases lay outside the gene matches. CDR1 is LGHDT and CDR2 is YNNKEL in the germline V gene (reference sequence). Here the CDR3 DNA reads TGTGCCAGCAGCCAAAACCGGACTAGGTTTTCCTACGAGCAGTACTTC. Protein: CASSQNRTRFSYEQYF.

The gene calls are TRBV14 and TRBJ2-7, with D tentatively TRBD2 (5 bases). The CDR3 totals 14 residues. Between the trimmed V and J ends, which lost 2 bases and 6 bases, there was a span of 14 bases. The germline V gene has CDR1 SGHDN and CDR2 FVKESK. CDR3 residues: CASSQLSRDSEQYV. CDR3 nucleotide sequence: TGTGCCAGCAGCCAACTATCTCGGGATTCCGAGCAGTACGTC.

The chain couples TRBV3-1 to TRBJ2-5, with a weak D call TRBD1 (5 bases). This CDR3 has 15 amino acids. Per the germline V gene, CDR1 is LGHDT and CDR2 is YNNKEL (reference sequence). With 4 bases removed from V and 1 base from J, the gap between germline ends came to 13 bases. CDR3 residues: CASSRRQNPQETQYF. DNA for the CDR3: TGTGCCAGCAGCCGTCGACAGAATCCCCAAGAGACCCAGTACTTC.

The V and J genes are TRBV7-2 and TRBJ2-3; D unresolved. Germline V gene sequence: CDR1 SGHTA, CDR2 FQGNSA. The V end was cut by 2 bases, the J end by 2 bases, with 2 bases between. The CDR3 spans 12 residues. CDR3 bases: TGTGCCAGCAGCTTAATCACAGATACGCAGTATTTT. Amino acid sequence: CASSLITDTQYF.

The chain couples TRBV18 to TRBJ2-1; perhaps TRBD1 as D (5 bases). V lost 8 bases and J lost 7, with 9 bases in between. The germline V gene encodes CDR1 KGHSH and CDR2 LQKENI. This CDR3 is built from 11 residues. The CDR3, as DNA: TGTGCCAGCCCCCAGGGAAATGAGCAGTTCTTC. Protein: CASPQGNEQFF.

The chain uses TRBV6-5 and TRBJ1-1; no clear D gene. The CDR3 is 13 residues long. The germline V and J ends were trimmed by 5 bases and 3 bases, with 10 bases remaining between them. CDR1 MNHEY and CDR2 SVGAGI come from the germline V gene. CDR3 DNA sequence: TGTGCCAGCAGTACAGAAACTTACACTGAAGCTTTCTTT. Translated: CASSTETYTEAFF.

The genes are TRBV3-1 and TRBJ2-1; D not resolved. Germline assignment: CDR1 LGHDT and CDR2 YNNKEL (reference sequence). V gave up 0 bases and J gave up 4 bases, with 10 bases separating them. The CDR3 runs to 15 residues. CDR3 sequence (DNA): TGTGCCAGCAGCCAAGATGCCTCTTTGTACAATGAGCAGTTCTTC. Protein sequence: CASSQDASLYNEQFF.

This clonotype was counted a single time. The rearrangement links TRBV19 to TRBJ2-7; D is ambiguous. V lost 4 bases, J lost 6 bases, and 10 bases lay in between. Germline CDR1 and CDR2: LNHDA and SQIVND (reference sequence). The CDR3 is 12 amino acids. CDR3 region: CASSTTESEQYF. The CDR3 nucleotides read TGTGCCAGTAGTACAACAGAATCCGAGCAGTACTTC.